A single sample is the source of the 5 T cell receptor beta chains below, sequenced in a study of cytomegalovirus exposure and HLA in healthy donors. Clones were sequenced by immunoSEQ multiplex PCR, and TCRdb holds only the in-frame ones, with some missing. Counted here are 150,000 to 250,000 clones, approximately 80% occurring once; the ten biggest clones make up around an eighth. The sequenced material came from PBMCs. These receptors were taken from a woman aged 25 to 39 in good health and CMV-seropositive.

CDR3 bases: TGTGCCAGCAGGCACCCCGGCAGGGTCAGGGGCTACACCTTC. Its translation is CASRHPGRVRGYTF. The chain combines TRBV28 with TRBJ1-2; a possible D gene is TRBD1 (5 bases). Germline CDR1 MDHEN, CDR2 SYDVKM. The CDR3 is made up of 14 amino acids. V lost 6 bases to trimming and J lost 8 bases, with 19 bases between them.

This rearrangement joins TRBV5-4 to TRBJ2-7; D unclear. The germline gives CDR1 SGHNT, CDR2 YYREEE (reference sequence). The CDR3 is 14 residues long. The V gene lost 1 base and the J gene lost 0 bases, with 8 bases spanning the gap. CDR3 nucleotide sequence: TGTGCCAGCAGCTTGCAGGCAGACTCCTACGAGCAGTACTTC. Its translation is CASSLQADSYEQYF.

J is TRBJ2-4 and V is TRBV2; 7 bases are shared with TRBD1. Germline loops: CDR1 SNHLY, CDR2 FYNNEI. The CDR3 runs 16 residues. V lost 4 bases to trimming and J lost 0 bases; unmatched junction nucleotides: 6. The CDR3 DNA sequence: TGTGCCAGCAGTGGAGACAGGGTTCTAGCCAAAAACATTCAGTACTTC. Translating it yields CASSGDRVLAKNIQYF.

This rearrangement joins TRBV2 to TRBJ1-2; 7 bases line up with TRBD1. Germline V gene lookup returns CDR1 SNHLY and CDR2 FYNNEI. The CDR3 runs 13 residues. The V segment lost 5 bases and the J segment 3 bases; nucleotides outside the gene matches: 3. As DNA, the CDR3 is TGTGCCAGCAGTCGGGACAGCGACTATGGCTACACCTTC. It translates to CASSRDSDYGYTF.

The CDR3 here is CASSLFPGSSYEQYF. The CDR3 bases are TGTGCCAGCAGCTTATTCCCGGGGAGCTCCTACGAGCAGTACTTC. The rearrangement joins TRBV7-3 to TRBJ2-7, with TRBD2 as a possible D gene (5 bases). The germline gives CDR1 SGHTA, CDR2 FQGTGA. The V and J ends lost 2 bases and 0 bases respectively, with 11 bases between them. CDR3 size: 15 residues.